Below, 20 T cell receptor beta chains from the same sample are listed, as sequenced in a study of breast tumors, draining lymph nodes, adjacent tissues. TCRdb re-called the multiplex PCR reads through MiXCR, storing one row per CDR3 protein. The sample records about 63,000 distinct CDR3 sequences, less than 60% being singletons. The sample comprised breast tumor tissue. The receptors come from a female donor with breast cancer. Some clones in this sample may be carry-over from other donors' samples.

CDR3 residues: CASSLGQGYSYNEQFF. For the CDR3, the DNA is TGTGCCAGCAGCTTAGGCCAGGGCTACTCCTACAATGAGCAGTTCTTC. The V gene is TRBV11-2, the J gene TRBJ2-1, with D possibly TRBD1 on 5 matching bases. Germline V gene sequence: CDR1 SGHAT, CDR2 FQNNGV. V was shortened by 1 base and J by 0 bases, with 10 bases between the two germline ends. This CDR3 comprises 16 residues.

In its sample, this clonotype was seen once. DNA of the CDR3: TGTGCCAGCAGCTTGGCGGGAGGTACCTACGAGCAGTACTTC. It translates to CASSLAGGTYEQYF. This chain links TRBV7-2 with TRBJ2-7; TRBD2 matches at 8 bases. The V gene end was trimmed by 3 bases and the J gene end by 2 bases; junction bases not matched to a gene: 3. From germline, CDR1 is SGHTA and CDR2 FQGNSA. This CDR3 has 14 residues.

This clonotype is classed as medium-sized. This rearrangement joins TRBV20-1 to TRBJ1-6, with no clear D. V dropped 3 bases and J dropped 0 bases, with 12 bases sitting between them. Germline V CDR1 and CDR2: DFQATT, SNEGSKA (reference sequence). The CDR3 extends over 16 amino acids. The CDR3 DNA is TGCAGTGCTAGGCCAACTCTTAGCTCCTATAATTCACCCCTCCACTTT. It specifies CSARPTLSSYNSPLHF.

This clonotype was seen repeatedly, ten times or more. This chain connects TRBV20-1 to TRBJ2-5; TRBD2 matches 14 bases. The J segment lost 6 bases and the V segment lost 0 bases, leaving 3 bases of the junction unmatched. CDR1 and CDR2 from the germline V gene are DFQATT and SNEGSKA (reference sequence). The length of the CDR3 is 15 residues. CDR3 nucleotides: TGCAGTGCTAGAGAGGGGACTAGCGGGAGCCAGACCCAGTACTTC. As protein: CSAREGTSGSQTQYF.

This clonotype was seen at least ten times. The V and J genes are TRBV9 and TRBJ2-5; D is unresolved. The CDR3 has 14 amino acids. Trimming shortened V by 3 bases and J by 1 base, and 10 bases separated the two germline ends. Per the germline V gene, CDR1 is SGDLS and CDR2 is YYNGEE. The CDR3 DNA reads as TGTGCCAGCAGCGCTGACGGAACCCAAGAGACCCAGTACTTC. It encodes CASSADGTQETQYF.

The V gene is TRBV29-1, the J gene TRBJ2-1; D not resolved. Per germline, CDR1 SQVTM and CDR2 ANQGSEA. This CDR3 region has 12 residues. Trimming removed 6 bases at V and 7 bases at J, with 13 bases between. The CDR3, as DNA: TGCAGCGTCTTCGGACCTAGAAATGAGCAGTTCTTC. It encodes CSVFGPRNEQFF.

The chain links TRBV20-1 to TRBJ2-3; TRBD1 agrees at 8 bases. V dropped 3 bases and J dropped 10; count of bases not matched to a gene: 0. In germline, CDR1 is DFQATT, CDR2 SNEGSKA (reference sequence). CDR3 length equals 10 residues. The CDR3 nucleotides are TGCAGTGCTAGGGGACAGGCGCAGTATTTT. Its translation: CSARGQAQYF.

The CDR3 bases are TGTGCCAGCAGCTTAGGACCCGGGGGAAGCTACGAGCAGTACTTC. Translation: CASSLGPGGSYEQYF. This chain links TRBV7-3 with TRBJ2-7, with D tentatively TRBD2 (6 bases). The germline gives CDR1 SGHTA, CDR2 FQGTGA. V gave up 2 bases and J gave up 3 bases, with 14 bases separating them. The CDR3 sequence is 15 residues long.

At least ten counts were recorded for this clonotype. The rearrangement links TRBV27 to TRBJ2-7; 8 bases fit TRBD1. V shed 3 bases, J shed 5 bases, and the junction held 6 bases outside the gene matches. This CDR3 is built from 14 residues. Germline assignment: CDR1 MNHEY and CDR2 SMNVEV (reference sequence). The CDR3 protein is CASSFGQGAHEQYF. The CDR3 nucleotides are TGTGCCAGCAGTTTTGGGCAGGGGGCCCACGAGCAGTACTTC.

CDR3 bases: TGCAGTGCTAGATATCCGGGGACCTACGAGCAGTACTTC. This gives the protein CSARYPGTYEQYF. The chain carries TRBV20-1 and TRBJ2-7; a possible D gene is TRBD2 (5 bases). The CDR3 has 13 residues. Germline-derived CDR1 and CDR2 are DFQATT and SNEGSKA (reference sequence). With 2 bases removed from V and 2 bases from J, the gap between germline ends came to 10 bases.

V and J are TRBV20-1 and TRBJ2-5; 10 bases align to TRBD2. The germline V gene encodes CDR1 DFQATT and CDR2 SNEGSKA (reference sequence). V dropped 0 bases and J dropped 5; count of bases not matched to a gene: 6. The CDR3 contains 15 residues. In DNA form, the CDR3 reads TGCAGTGCTAGAGATCCAGCGGGGGGGCCGGAGACCCAGTACTTC. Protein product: CSARDPAGGPETQYF.

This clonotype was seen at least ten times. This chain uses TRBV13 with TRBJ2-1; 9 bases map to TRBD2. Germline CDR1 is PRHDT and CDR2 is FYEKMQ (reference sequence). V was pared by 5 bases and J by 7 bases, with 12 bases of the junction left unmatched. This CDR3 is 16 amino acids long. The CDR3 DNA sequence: TGTGCCAGCAGCCACCAAGGGCGGGGGGGCCGGAATGAGCAGTTCTTC. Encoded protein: CASSHQGRGGRNEQFF.

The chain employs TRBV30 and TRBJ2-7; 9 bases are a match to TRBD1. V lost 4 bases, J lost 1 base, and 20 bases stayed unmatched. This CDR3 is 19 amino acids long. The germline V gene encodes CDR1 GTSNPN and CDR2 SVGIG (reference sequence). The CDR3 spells CAWNLPTGGLNEISYEQYF. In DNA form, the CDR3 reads TGTGCCTGGAATCTACCAACAGGGGGCCTCAATGAAATTTCCTACGAGCAGTACTTC.

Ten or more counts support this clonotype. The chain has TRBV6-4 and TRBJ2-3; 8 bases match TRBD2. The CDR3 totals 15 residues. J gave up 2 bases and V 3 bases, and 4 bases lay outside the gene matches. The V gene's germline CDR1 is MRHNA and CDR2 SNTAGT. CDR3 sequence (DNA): TGTGCCAGCAGTGAAGGAGCGGGGGCCACAGATACGCAGTATTTT. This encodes CASSEGAGATDTQYF.

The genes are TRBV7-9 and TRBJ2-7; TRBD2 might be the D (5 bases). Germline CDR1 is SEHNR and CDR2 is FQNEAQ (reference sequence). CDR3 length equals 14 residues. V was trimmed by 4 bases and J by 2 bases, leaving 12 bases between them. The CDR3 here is CASSSPGMTYEQYF. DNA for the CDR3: TGTGCCAGCAGCTCCCCGGGGATGACCTACGAGCAGTACTTC.

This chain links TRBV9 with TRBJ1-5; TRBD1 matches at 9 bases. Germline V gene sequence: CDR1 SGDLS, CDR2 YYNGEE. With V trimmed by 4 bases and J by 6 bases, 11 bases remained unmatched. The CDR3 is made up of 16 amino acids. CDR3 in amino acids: CASSQVPYRGPQPQHF. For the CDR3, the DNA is TGTGCCAGCAGCCAAGTCCCTTACAGGGGGCCTCAGCCCCAGCATTTT.

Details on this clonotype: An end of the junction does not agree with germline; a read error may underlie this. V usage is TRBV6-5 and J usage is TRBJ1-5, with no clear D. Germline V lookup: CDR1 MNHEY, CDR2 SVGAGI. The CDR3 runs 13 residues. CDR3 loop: CASSHSVAGFQHF. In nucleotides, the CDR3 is TGTGCCAGCAGTCACTCGGTTGCGGGTTTCCAGCATTTT.

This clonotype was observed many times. The CDR3 loop is CASSSRDRGFYEQYF. CDR3 in DNA: TGCGCCAGCAGCTCCCGGGACAGGGGGTTCTACGAGCAGTACTTC. The V and J genes are TRBV5-1 and TRBJ2-7; TRBD1 matches 11 bases. Per the germline V gene, CDR1 is SGHRS and CDR2 is YFSETQ. CDR3 length equals 15 residues. V dropped 3 bases and J dropped 3; count of bases not matched to a gene: 5.

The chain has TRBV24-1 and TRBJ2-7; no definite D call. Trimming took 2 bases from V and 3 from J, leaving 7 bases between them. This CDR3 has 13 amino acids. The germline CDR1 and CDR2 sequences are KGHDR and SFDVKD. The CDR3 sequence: CATSDSTHYEQYF. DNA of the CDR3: TGTGCCACCAGTGATTCGACCCACTACGAGCAGTACTTC.

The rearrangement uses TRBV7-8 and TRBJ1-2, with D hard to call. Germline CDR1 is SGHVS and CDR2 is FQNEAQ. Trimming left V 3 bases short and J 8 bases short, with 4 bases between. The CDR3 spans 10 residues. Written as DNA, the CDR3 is TGTGCCAGCAGCTTGGGGGGCTACACCTTC. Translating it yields CASSLGGYTF.